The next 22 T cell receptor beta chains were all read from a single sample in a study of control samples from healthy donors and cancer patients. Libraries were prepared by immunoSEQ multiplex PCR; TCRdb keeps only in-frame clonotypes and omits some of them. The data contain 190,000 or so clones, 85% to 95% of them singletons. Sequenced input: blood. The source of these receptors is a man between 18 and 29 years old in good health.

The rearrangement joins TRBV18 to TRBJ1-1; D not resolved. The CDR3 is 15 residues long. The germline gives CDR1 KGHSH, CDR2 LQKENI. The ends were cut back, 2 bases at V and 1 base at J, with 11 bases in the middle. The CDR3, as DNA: TGTGCCAGCTCACCAAAGAGTAGAGGGAACACTGAAGCTTTCTTT. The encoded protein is CASSPKSRGNTEAFF.

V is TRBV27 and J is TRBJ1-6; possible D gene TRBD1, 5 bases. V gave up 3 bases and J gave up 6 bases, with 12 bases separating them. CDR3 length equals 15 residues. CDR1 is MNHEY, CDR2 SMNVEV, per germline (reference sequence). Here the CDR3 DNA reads TGTGCCAGCAGTTTGACTGACAGACTTAATTCACCCCTCCACTTT. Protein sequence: CASSLTDRLNSPLHF.

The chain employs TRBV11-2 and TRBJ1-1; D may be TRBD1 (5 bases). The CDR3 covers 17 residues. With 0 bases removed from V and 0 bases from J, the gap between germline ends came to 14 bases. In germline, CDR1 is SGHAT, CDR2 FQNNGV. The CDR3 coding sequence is TGTGCCAGCAGCTTAGATGCCGGGGGGTCCTTGAACACTGAAGCTTTCTTT. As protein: CASSLDAGGSLNTEAFF.

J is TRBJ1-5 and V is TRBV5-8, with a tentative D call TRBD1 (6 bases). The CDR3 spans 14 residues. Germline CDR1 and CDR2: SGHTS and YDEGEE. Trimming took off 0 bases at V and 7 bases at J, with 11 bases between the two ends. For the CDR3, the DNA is TGTGCCAGCAGCTTGGGACAGGTTAGGCAGCCCCAGCATTTT. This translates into CASSLGQVRQPQHF.

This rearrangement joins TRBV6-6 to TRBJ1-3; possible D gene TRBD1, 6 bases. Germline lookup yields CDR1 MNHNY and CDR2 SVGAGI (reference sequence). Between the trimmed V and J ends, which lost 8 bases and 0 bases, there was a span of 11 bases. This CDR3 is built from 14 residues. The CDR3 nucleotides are TGTGCCAGCCGAACAGGGAGCTCTGGAAACACCATATATTTT. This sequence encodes CASRTGSSGNTIYF.

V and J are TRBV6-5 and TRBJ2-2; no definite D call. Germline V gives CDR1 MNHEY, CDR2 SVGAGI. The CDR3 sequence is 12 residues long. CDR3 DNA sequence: TGTGTCGTGAAGGGGAACACCGGGGAGCTGTTTTTT. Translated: CVVKGNTGELFF.

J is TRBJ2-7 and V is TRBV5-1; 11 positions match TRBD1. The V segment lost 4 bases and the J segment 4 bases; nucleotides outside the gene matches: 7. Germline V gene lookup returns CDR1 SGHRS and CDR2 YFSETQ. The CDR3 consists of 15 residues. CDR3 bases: TGCGCCAGCAGCGGGAGGACAGGGGGCTTTTACGAGCAGTACTTC. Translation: CASSGRTGGFYEQYF. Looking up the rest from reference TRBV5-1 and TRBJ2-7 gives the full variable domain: KAGVTQTPRYLIKTRGQQVTLSCSPISGHRSVSWYQQTPGQGLQFLFEYFSETQRNKGNFPGRFSGRQFSNSRSEMNVSTLELGDSALYLCASSGRTGGFYEQYFGPGTRLTVT.

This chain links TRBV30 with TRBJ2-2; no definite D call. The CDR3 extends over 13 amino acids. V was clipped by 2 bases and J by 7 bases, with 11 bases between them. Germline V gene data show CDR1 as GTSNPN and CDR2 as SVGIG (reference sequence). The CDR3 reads CAWSKIYHGELFF. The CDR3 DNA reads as TGTGCCTGGAGTAAAATATACCACGGGGAGCTGTTTTTT.

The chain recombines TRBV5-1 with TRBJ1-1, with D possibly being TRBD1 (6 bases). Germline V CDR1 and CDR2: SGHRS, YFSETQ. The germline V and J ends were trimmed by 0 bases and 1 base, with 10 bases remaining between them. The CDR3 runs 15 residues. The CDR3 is CASSLGATGNTEAFF. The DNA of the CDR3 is TGCGCCAGCAGCTTGGGAGCGACAGGGAACACTGAAGCTTTCTTT.

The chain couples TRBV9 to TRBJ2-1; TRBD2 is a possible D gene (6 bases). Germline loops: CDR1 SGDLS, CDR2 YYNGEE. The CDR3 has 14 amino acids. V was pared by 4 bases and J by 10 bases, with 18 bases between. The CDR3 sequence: CASSRREPPAEQFF. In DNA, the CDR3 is TGTGCCAGCAGCCGCCGGGAGCCGCCTGCGGAGCAGTTCTTC.

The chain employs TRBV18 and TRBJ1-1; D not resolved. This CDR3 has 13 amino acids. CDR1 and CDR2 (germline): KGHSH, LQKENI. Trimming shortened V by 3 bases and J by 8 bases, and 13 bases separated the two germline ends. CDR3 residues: CASSPTTGFEAFF. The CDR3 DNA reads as TGTGCCAGCTCACCCACTACCGGATTCGAAGCTTTCTTT.

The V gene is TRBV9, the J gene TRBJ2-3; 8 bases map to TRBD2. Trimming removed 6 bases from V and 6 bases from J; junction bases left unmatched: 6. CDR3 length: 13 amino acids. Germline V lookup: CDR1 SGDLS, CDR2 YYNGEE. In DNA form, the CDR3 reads TGTGCCAGCAACGCCCGCGGGGGGGATACGCAGTATTTT. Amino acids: CASNARGGDTQYF.

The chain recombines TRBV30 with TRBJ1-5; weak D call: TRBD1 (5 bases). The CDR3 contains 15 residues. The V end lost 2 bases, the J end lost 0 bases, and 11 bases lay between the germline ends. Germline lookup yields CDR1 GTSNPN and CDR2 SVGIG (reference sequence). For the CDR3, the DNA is TGTGCCTGGAGTTCGGCAGGGAATAGCAATCAGCCCCAGCATTTT. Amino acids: CAWSSAGNSNQPQHF.

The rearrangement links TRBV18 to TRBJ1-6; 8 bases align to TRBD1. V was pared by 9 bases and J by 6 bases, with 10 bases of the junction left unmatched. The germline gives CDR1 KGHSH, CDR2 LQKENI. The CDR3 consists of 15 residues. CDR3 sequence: CASGGTGNLNSPLHF. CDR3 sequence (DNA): TGTGCCAGTGGAGGGACAGGAAATCTTAATTCACCCCTCCACTTT.

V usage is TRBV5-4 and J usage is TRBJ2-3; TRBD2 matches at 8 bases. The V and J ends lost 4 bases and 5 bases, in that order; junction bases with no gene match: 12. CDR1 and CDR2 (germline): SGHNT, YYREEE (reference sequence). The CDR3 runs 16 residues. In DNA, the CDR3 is TGTGCCAGCAGCCCACCGGGGGGGGTTAGCGGAGATACGCAGTATTTT. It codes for CASSPPGGVSGDTQYF.

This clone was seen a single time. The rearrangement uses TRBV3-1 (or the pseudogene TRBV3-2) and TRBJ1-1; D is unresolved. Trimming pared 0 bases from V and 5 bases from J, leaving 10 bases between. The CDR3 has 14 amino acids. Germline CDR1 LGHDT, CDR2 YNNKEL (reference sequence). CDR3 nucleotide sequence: TGTGCCAGCAGCCAAGAAGGGCATGGGACTGAAGCTTTCTTT. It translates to CASSQEGHGTEAFF.

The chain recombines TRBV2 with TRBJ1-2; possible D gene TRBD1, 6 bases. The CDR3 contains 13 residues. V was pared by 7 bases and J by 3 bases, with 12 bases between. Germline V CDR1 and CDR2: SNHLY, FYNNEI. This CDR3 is CASTRNRDYGYTF. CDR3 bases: TGTGCCAGCACCCGGAACAGGGACTATGGCTACACCTTC.

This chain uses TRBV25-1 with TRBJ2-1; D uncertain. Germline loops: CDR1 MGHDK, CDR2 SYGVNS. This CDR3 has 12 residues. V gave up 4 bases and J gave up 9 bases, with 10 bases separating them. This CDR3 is CASSAIVAEQFF. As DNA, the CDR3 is TGTGCCAGCAGTGCAATAGTAGCTGAGCAGTTCTTC.

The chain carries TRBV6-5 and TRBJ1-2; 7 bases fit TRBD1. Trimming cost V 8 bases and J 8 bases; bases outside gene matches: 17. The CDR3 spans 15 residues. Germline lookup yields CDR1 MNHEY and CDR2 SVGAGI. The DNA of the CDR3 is TGTGCCAGCCAAGACCATCAGGGGGACCTCGGGGGCTACACCTTC. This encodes CASQDHQGDLGGYTF.

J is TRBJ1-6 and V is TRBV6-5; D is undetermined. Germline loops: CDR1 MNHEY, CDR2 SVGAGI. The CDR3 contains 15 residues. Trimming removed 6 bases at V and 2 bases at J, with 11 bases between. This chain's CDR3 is CASSRPIAYNSPLHF. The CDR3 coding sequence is TGTGCCAGCAGCCGACCGATAGCCTATAATTCACCCCTCCACTTT.

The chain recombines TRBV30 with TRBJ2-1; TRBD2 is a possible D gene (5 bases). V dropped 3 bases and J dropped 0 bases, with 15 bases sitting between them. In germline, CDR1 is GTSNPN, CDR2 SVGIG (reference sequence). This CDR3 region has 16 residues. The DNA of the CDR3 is TGTGCCTGGAGCCCAGGACTTATTCCCTCCTACAATGAGCAGTTCTTC. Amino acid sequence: CAWSPGLIPSYNEQFF.

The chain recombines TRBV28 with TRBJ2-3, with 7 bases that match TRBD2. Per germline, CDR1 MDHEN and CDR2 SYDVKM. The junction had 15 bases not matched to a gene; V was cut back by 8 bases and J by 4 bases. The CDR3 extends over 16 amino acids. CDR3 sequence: CASSSRRGTPPDTQYF. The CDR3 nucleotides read TGTGCCAGCTCCTCGCGGCGGGGGACCCCCCCAGATACGCAGTATTTT.